This T cell receptor (beta chain) was captured by sequencing in a study of control samples from healthy donors and cancer patients. Assay used: immunoSEQ multiplex PCR; TCRdb lists only in-frame clones, some missing. This sample has approximately 97,000 clones, with 80% to 95% found just once. The length of the CDR3 is 15 residues. V lost 7 bases and J lost 6, with 22 bases in between. From germline, CDR1 is SGHNT and CDR2 YYREEE (reference sequence). Sequenced sample: blood. The TCR comes from a human donor in good health. The donor label of this sample is uncertain. J is TRBJ1-2 and V is TRBV5-4, with D possibly matching TRBD1 (5 bases). In nucleotides, the CDR3 is TGTGCCAGCGGATCAGACCGGGGCTTCCGAAATGGCTACACCTTC. It is translated as CASGSDRGFRNGYTF. The entire variable domain, with the rest obtained from reference TRBV5-4 and TRBJ1-2, is as follows: ETGVTQSPTHLIKTRGQQVTLRCSSQSGHNTVSWYQQALGQGPQFIFQYYREEENGRGNFPPRFSGLQFPNYSSELNVNALELDDSALYLCASGSDRGFRNGYTFGSGTRLTVV.